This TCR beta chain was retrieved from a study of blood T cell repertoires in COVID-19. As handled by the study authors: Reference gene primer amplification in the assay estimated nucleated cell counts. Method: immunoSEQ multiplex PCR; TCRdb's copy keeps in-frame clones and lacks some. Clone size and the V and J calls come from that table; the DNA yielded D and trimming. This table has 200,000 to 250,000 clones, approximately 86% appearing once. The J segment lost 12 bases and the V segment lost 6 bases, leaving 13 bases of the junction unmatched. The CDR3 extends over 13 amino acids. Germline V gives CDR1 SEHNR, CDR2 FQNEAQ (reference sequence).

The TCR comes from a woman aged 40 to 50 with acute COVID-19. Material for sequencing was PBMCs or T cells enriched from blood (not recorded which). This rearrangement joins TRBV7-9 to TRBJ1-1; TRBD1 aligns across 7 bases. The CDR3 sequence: CASSSGGQTWTFF. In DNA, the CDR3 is TGTGCCAGCAGTTCAGGGGGACAGACATGGACTTTCTTT.